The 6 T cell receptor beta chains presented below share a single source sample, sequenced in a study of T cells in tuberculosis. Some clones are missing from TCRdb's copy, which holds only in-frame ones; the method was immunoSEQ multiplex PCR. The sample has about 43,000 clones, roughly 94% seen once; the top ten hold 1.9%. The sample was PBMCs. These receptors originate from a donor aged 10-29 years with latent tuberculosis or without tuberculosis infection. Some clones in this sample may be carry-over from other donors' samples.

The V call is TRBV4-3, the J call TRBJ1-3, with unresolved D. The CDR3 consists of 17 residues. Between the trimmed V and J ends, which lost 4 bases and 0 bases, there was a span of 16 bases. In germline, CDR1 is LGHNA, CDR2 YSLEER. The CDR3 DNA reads TGCGCCAGCAGCCCTCCCGCGAACAGCAGCTCTGGAAACACCATATATTTT. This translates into CASSPPANSSSGNTIYF.

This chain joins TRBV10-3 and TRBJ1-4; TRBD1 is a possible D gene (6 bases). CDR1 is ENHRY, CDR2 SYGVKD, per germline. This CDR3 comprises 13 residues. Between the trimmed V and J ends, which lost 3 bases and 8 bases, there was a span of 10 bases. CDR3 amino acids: CAISDRGGEKLFF. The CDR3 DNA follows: TGTGCCATCAGTGACAGGGGTGGGGAAAAACTGTTTTTT.

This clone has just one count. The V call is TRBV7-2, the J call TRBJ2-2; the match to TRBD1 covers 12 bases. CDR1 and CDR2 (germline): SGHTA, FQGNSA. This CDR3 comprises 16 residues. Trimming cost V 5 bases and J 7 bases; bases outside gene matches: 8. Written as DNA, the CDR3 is TGTGCCAGCAGCCATCCGGGACAGGGGGCGGGCGGGGAGCTGTTTTTT. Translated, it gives CASSHPGQGAGGELFF. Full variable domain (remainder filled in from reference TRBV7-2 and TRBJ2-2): GAGVSQSPSNKVTEKGKDVELRCDPISGHTALYWYRQSLGQGLEFLIYFQGNSAPDKSGLPSDRFSAERTGGSVSTLTIQRTQQEDSAVYLCASSHPGQGAGGELFFGEGSRLTVL.

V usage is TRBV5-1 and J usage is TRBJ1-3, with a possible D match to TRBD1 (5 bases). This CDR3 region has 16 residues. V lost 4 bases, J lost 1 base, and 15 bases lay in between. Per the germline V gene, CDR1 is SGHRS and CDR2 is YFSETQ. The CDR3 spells CASSQDIEGSGNTIYF. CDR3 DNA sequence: TGCGCCAGCAGCCAGGACATAGAAGGGTCTGGAAACACCATATATTTT. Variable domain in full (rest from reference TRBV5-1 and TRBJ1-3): KAGVTQTPRYLIKTRGQQVTLSCSPISGHRSVSWYQQTPGQGLQFLFEYFSETQRNKGNFPGRFSGRQFSNSRSEMNVSTLELGDSALYLCASSQDIEGSGNTIYFGEGSWLTVV.

DNA of the CDR3: TGTGCCAGCAGCTTGGGAGTTTCTGGCTACACCTTC. The encoded protein is CASSLGVSGYTF. The rearrangement uses TRBV5-4 and TRBJ1-2; no definite D call. Trimming removed 0 bases from V and 7 bases from J, with 7 bases in between. Germline V CDR1 and CDR2: SGHNT, YYREEE (reference sequence). This CDR3 is 12 amino acids long.

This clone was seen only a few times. The CDR3: CASSHSRLRETQYF. CDR3 nucleotides: TGTGCCAGCAGTCATTCGCGTTTGAGGGAGACCCAGTACTTC. This sequence joins TRBV27 and TRBJ2-5; the D is unclear. V lost 5 bases to trimming and J lost 5 bases, with 15 bases between them. This CDR3 comprises 14 residues. Germline lookup yields CDR1 MNHEY and CDR2 SMNVEV (reference sequence).